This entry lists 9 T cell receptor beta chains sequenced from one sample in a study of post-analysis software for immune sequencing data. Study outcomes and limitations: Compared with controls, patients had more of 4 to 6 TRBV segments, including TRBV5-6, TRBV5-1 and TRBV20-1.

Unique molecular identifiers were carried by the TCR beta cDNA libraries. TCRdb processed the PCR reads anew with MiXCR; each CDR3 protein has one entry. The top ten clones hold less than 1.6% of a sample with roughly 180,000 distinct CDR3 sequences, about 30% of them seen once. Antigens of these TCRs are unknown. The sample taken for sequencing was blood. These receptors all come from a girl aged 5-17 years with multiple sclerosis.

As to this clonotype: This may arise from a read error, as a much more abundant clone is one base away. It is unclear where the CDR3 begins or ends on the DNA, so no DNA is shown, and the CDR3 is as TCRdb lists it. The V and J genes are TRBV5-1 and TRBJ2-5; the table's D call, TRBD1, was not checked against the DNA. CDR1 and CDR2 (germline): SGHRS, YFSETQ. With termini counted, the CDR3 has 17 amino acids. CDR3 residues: CASSVGTGALGEETRYF.

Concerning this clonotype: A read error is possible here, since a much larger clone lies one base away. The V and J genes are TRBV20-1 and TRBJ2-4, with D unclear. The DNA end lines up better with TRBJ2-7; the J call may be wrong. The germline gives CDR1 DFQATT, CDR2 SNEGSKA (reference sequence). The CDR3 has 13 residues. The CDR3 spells CSARGSSNCEQYF. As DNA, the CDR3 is TGCAGTGCTAGGGGATCCTCGAACTGCGAGCAGTACTTC.

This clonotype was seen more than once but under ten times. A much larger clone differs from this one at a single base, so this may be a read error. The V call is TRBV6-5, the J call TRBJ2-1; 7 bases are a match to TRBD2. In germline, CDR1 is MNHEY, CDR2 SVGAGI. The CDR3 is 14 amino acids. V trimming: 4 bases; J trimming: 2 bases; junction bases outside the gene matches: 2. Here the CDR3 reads CASSCGLAYNEQFF. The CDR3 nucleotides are TGTGCCAGCAGTTGCGGACTAGCCTACAATGAGCAGTTCTTC.

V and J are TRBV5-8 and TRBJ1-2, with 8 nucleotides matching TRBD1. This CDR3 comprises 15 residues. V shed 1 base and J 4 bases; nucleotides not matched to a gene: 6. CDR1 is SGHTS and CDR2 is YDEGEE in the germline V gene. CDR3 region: CASSLSGGAGYGYTF. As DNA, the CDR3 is TGTGCCAGCAGCTTGTCAGGGGGCGCCGGCTATGGCTACACCTTC.

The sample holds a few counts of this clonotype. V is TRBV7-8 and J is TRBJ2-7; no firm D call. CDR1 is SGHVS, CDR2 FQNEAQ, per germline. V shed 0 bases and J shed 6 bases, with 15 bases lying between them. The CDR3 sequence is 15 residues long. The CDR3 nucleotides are TGTGCCAGCAGCTTAGCGCTAGGAACTAATAGCGAGCAGTACTTC. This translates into CASSLALGTNSEQYF.

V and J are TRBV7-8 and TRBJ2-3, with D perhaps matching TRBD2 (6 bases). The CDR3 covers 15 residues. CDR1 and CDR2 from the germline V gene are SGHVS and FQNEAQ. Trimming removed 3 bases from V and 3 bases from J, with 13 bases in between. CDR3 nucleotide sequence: TGTGCCAGCAGCTTGTACGGGAGATCTACAGATACGCAGTATTTT. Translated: CASSLYGRSTDTQYF. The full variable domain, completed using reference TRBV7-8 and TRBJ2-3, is GAGVSQSPRYKVAKRGQDVALRCDPISGHVSLFWYQQALGQGPEFLTYFQNEAQLDKSGLPSDRFFAERPEGSVSTLKIQRTQQEDSAVYLCASSLYGRSTDTQYFGPGTRLTVL.

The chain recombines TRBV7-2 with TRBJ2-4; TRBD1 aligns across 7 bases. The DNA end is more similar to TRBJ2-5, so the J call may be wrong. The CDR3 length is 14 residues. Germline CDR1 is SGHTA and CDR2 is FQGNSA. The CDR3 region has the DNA TGTGCCAGCAGCTTCAGCTCAGGGGGAGAGACCCAGTACTTC. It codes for CASSFSSGGETQYF.

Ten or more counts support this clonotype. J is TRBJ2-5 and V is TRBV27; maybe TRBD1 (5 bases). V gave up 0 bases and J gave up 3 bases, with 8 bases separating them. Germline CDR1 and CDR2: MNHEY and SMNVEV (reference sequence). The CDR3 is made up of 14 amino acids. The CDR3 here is CASSLSPGKETQYF. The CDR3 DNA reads TGTGCCAGCAGTTTATCCCCAGGGAAAGAGACCCAGTACTTC.

For the CDR3, the DNA is TGTGCCAGCAGCCAAGGGACTAGCGGGACCAATGAGCAGTTCTTC. It translates to CASSQGTSGTNEQFF. This sequence joins TRBV27 and TRBJ2-1; 13 nucleotides agree with TRBD2. The V gene end was trimmed by 6 bases and the J gene end by 6 bases; junction bases not matched to a gene: 5. This CDR3 has 15 residues. Germline V gene lookup returns CDR1 MNHEY and CDR2 SMNVEV (reference sequence).